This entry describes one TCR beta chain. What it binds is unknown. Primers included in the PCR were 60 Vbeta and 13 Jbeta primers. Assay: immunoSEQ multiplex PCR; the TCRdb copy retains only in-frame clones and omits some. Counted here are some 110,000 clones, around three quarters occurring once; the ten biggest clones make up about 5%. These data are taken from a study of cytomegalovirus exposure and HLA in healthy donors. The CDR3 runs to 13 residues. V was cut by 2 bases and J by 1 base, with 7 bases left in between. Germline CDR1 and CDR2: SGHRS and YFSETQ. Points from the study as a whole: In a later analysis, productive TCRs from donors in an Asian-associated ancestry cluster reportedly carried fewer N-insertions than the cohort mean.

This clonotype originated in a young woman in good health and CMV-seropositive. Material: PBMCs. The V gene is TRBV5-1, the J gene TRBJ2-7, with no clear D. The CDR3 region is CASSLQLSYEQYF. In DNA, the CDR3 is TGCGCCAGCAGCTTACAATTATCCTACGAGCAGTACTTC. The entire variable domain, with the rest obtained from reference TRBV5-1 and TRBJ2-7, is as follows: KAGVTQTPRYLIKTRGQQVTLSCSPISGHRSVSWYQQTPGQGLQFLFEYFSETQRNKGNFPGRFSGRQFSNSRSEMNVSTLELGDSALYLCASSLQLSYEQYFGPGTRLTVT.